What follows are 14 T cell receptor beta chains derived from one specimen sequenced in a study of cytomegalovirus exposure and HLA in healthy donors. Primers for the PCR totalled 60 Vbeta and 13 Jbeta. Assay used: immunoSEQ multiplex PCR; TCRdb lists only in-frame clones, some missing. This table holds some 150,000 clones, 77% found once. Sequencing used PBMCs. These TCRs come from a male donor in good health and CMV-seronegative.

This sequence joins TRBV7-2 and TRBJ2-6; TRBD1 matches at 7 bases. Germline V lookup: CDR1 SGHTA, CDR2 FQGNSA. The CDR3 spans 16 residues. Trimming took 5 bases from V and 2 from J; bases not matched to a gene: 6. This chain's CDR3 is CASSRQGETGANVLTF. The CDR3 nucleotides read TGTGCCAGCAGCCGACAGGGTGAAACTGGGGCCAACGTCCTGACTTTC.

The chain uses TRBV6-6 and TRBJ2-7, with 8 bases that match TRBD2. From germline, CDR1 is MNHNY and CDR2 SVGAGI (reference sequence). V was pared by 0 bases and J by 1 base, with 5 bases of the junction left unmatched. The CDR3 has 16 amino acids. The CDR3 region has the DNA TGTGCCAGCAGTTACTCGATCCAGCGGGAGTCCTACGAGCAGTACTTC. Protein sequence: CASSYSIQRESYEQYF.

V and J are TRBV19 and TRBJ1-1, with 7 bases matching TRBD1. The CDR3 spans 12 residues. J gave up 8 bases and V 3 bases, and 3 bases lay outside the gene matches. Looked up from germline, CDR1 is LNHDA and CDR2 is SQIVND (reference sequence). CDR3 region: CASSIRGYEAFF. Here the CDR3 DNA reads TGTGCCAGTAGTATCAGGGGGTACGAAGCTTTCTTT.

The rearrangement joins TRBV7-9 to TRBJ1-5; 8 positions agree with TRBD1. The CDR3 extends over 15 amino acids. Per the germline V gene, CDR1 is SEHNR and CDR2 is FQNEAQ (reference sequence). Trimming removed 5 bases from V and 0 bases from J; junction bases left unmatched: 3. The CDR3 coding sequence is TGTGCCAGCAGCCCACAGGGGGATAGCAATCAGCCCCAGCATTTT. Translation: CASSPQGDSNQPQHF.

The chain combines TRBV7-2 with TRBJ2-7; 9 bases are a match to TRBD1. CDR1 SGHTA and CDR2 FQGNSA come from the germline V gene. V was clipped by 4 bases and J by 5 bases; unmatched bases: 9. The length of the CDR3 is 15 residues. The CDR3 region has the DNA TGTGCCAGCAGCTCGTCCGGGACAGGGTATCACGAGCAGTACTTC. Protein product: CASSSSGTGYHEQYF.

The chain has TRBV7-6 and TRBJ2-2, with TRBD1 matching over 9 bases. CDR3 size: 13 residues. V dropped 6 bases and J dropped 6; count of bases not matched to a gene: 2. CDR1 is SGHVS and CDR2 is FNYEAQ in the germline V gene. CDR3 loop: CASSTGGPGELFF. CDR3 in DNA: TGTGCCAGCAGTACAGGGGGCCCCGGGGAGCTGTTTTTT.

This clone was seen once. The genes are TRBV6-6 and TRBJ1-1, with D maybe TRBD1 (5 bases). The CDR3 contains 14 residues. Germline lookup yields CDR1 MNHNY and CDR2 SVGAGI (reference sequence). V was clipped by 7 bases and J by 2 bases, with 14 bases between them. DNA for the CDR3: TGTGCCAGCACTACGGGACTGAGCAACACTGAAGCTTTCTTT. Amino acids: CASTTGLSNTEAFF.

This chain joins TRBV5-1 and TRBJ2-1, with D uncertain. Trimming took 2 bases from V and 7 from J, leaving 13 bases between them. The germline V gene encodes CDR1 SGHRS and CDR2 YFSETQ. This CDR3 has 14 residues. CDR3: CASSFQRSNNEQFF. The CDR3 DNA sequence: TGCGCCAGCAGCTTCCAGCGCAGCAATAATGAGCAGTTCTTC. The variable domain in full, completed from reference TRBV5-1 and TRBJ2-1, reads KAGVTQTPRYLIKTRGQQVTLSCSPISGHRSVSWYQQTPGQGLQFLFEYFSETQRNKGNFPGRFSGRQFSNSRSEMNVSTLELGDSALYLCASSFQRSNNEQFFGPGTRLTVL.

CDR3 loop: CSGYRVNTEAFF. The CDR3 DNA sequence: TGCAGCGGATACAGGGTTAACACTGAAGCTTTCTTT. The V call is TRBV29-1, the J call TRBJ1-1; TRBD1 might be the D (6 bases). CDR3 length equals 12 residues. V lost 7 bases, J lost 2 bases, and 11 bases lay in between. Looked up from germline, CDR1 is SQVTM and CDR2 is ANQGSEA.

Regarding this clone: The junction departs from germline at one end; a sequencing error may be responsible. The V call is TRBV7-9, the J call TRBJ2-3; TRBD1 agrees at 8 bases. From germline, CDR1 is SEHNR and CDR2 FQNEAQ (reference sequence). The CDR3 has 15 residues. This CDR3 is CSSSVGTGRTDTQYF. In nucleotides, the CDR3 is TGTTCCAGCAGCGTCGGGACAGGCCGCACAGATACGCAGTATTTT.

The chain carries TRBV5-4 and TRBJ2-7; 7 bases match TRBD1. V trimming: 3 bases; J trimming: 3 bases; junction bases outside the gene matches: 9. The CDR3 sequence is 15 residues long. Germline lookup yields CDR1 SGHNT and CDR2 YYREEE (reference sequence). The CDR3 coding sequence is TGTGCCAGCAGCTCCGGGACAGTGATTTACTACGAGCAGTACTTC. This sequence encodes CASSSGTVIYYEQYF.

The chain recombines TRBV18 with TRBJ1-2; tentatively, D is TRBD1 (5 bases). Per germline, CDR1 KGHSH and CDR2 LQKENI. Trimming took 1 base from V and 8 from J, leaving 17 bases between them. The CDR3 is made up of 15 amino acids. This CDR3 is CASSPRSEQGRGYTF. As DNA, the CDR3 is TGTGCCAGCTCACCACGTTCTGAGCAGGGCCGAGGCTACACCTTC.

The J gene is TRBJ1-2, the V gene TRBV19; D gene uncertain. CDR1 and CDR2 (germline): LNHDA, SQIVND (reference sequence). The CDR3 sequence is 13 residues long. Trimming removed 6 bases from V and 2 bases from J, with 10 bases in between. CDR3: CASSPQANYGYTF. In DNA form, the CDR3 reads TGTGCCAGTAGCCCGCAGGCGAACTATGGCTACACCTTC. Variable domain in full (rest from reference TRBV19 and TRBJ1-2): DGGITQSPKYLFRKEGQNVTLSCEQNLNHDAMYWYRQDPGQGLRLIYYSQIVNDFQKGDIAEGYSVSREKKESFPLTVTSAQKNPTAFYLCASSPQANYGYTFGSGTRLTVV.

The rearrangement links TRBV7-9 to TRBJ2-1, with 8 nucleotides matching TRBD1. This CDR3 comprises 14 residues. Germline-derived CDR1 and CDR2 are SEHNR and FQNEAQ (reference sequence). The V and J ends lost 8 bases and 6 bases, in that order; junction bases with no gene match: 9. CDR3 nucleotides: TGTGCCAGCTTCCCGAGACAGGGGTTCAATGAGCAGTTCTTC. Translation gives CASFPRQGFNEQFF.